The clone carrying this TCR beta chain has just a few counts. What it binds is not known. This sample was included in a study of T-cell memory formation after mild COVID-19. About the study: TCR clusters mostly belonged to single donors.

TCRdb passed the 5' RACE reads through MiXCR, listing each CDR3 protein once. This table holds hundreds of thousands of distinct CDR3 sequences, over 20% found once. V dropped 6 bases and J dropped 7 bases, with 19 bases sitting between them. Germline loops: CDR1 DFQATT, CDR2 SNEGSKA (reference sequence). This CDR3 comprises 14 residues. Study-wide points: Pre-infection memory contained some responding clones, which suggested that cross-reactive memory had joined. SARS-CoV-2 specificity of second-wave clones peaking day 37 was unconfirmed.

This sequence joins TRBV20-1 and TRBJ2-1; a possible D gene is TRBD1 (8 bases). The sequenced material came from PBMCs or a T cell subset sorted from them (not recorded which). This sequence originates from an adult woman who had mild COVID-19 (a few samples of this study predate the infection). Cell type and time point are not known. As DNA, the CDR3 is TGCAGTGCCATCCGGACAGGGAGGGGGAATGAGCAGTTCTTC. As protein: CSAIRTGRGNEQFF.